This TCR beta chain was sequenced for a study of cytomegalovirus exposure and HLA in healthy donors. Both 60 Vbeta primers and 13 Jbeta primers went into the PCR. This table comes from immunoSEQ multiplex PCR, and its TCRdb copy is limited to in-frame clones, with some not included. The repertoire holds 150,000 to 200,000 clones, with 70% to 90% as singletons. V lost 6 bases to trimming and J lost 3 bases; unmatched junction nucleotides: 6. Germline V lookup: CDR1 MNHEY, CDR2 SVGAGI. The CDR3 spans 15 residues. The sample was PBMCs. The chain joins TRBV6-5 to TRBJ2-3, with 10 positions matching TRBD1. This TCR derives from a man in his late teens or twenties in good health and CMV-seropositive. The CDR3 protein is CASSHDRGRTDTQYF. In DNA, the CDR3 is TGTGCCAGCAGCCATGACAGGGGGCGTACAGATACGCAGTATTTT.